This T cell receptor (beta chain) stems from a study of cytomegalovirus exposure and HLA in healthy donors. The wider study: An earlier analysis identified approximately 110 million unique TCR beta sequences in about 179 million T cells.

CDR1 is MNHNS and CDR2 is SASEGT in the germline V gene. V was clipped by 5 bases and J by 1 base, with 11 bases between them. The CDR3 runs 14 residues. Vbeta (60) and Jbeta (13) primers were used in the PCR. The protocol was immunoSEQ multiplex PCR, while the TCRdb copy is restricted to in-frame clones and leaves out a portion. The sample has roughly 150,000 clones, around 68% seen once. Sequenced input: PBMCs. The V and J genes are TRBV6-1 and TRBJ2-5; D is possibly TRBD1 (6 bases). This receptor was identified in a man aged 30 to 45 in good health and CMV-seropositive. The CDR3 DNA sequence: TGTGCCAGCAGTATAGGACAGTTCCAAGAGACCCAGTACTTC. Protein product: CASSIGQFQETQYF.